These 12 T cell receptor beta chains came from one sample sequenced in a study of regulatory T cells in long-lasting Graves disease. The authors built TCR beta libraries using iRepertoire HTBI primers and Arm-PCR of CDR3 regions. TCRdb independently ran MiXCR on the multiplex PCR reads; one entry per CDR3 protein. This table has 550,000 or so distinct CDR3 sequences, around 13% appearing once. The time point here: newly diagnosed GD, antithyroid drugs for less than 3 months. The TCR library was made from RNA extracted from PBMCs. The sample was also linked to a second study, of T cells in Graves' hyperthyroidism and ophthalmopathy.

Sequences were derived from peripheral blood mononuclear cells (PBMCs), sampled at new diagnosis, from a patient treated with antithyroid drugs. The receptor source for this set is a woman aged 25 to 39 with Graves disease.

This clonotype was seen at least ten times. This sequence joins TRBV19 and TRBJ2-1; possibly TRBD1 or TRBD2 for D (5 bases each). The CDR3 sequence is 14 residues long. Deletions cut 1 base from V and 4 bases from J, with 8 bases between. Germline V CDR1 and CDR2: LNHDA, SQIVND (reference sequence). CDR3 DNA sequence: TGTGCCAGTAGTATAGCGGGGCCTTACAATGAGCAGTTCTTC. Translated: CASSIAGPYNEQFF. Filled out from reference TRBV19 and TRBJ2-1, the complete variable domain reads DGGITQSPKYLFRKEGQNVTLSCEQNLNHDAMYWYRQDPGQGLRLIYYSQIVNDFQKGDIAEGYSVSREKKESFPLTVTSAQKNPTAFYLCASSIAGPYNEQFFGPGTRLTVL.

Ten or more counts support this clonotype. The germline gene is not matched at one end of the junction; a read error may be the cause. This chain uses TRBV5-1 with TRBJ2-3; either TRBD1 or TRBD2 may fit D (5 bases each). The CDR3 totals 14 residues. Germline CDR1 and CDR2: SGHRS and YFSETQ. CDR3 in DNA: TGTGCCAGCAGCTGGGGACGGAGCACAGATACGCAGTATTTT. Translated, it gives CASSWGRSTDTQYF.

This clonotype was found once. As DNA, the CDR3 is TGTGCCAGCAGTTCTTCCAAGTACGAGCAGTACTTC. Its protein product is CASSSSKYEQYF. The chain recombines TRBV28 with TRBJ2-7; D is undetermined. The V end was cut by 4 bases, the J end by 4 bases, with 8 bases between. The germline gives CDR1 MDHEN, CDR2 SYDVKM. CDR3 length: 12 amino acids.

The V gene is TRBV12-3 or TRBV12-4, the J gene TRBJ1-2; D gene uncertain. The V and J ends lost 0 bases and 6 bases respectively, with 8 bases between them. This CDR3 contains 13 residues. CDR3 bases: TGTGCCAGCAGTTTAGCTGGTTCCCATGGCTACACCTTC. It is translated as CASSLAGSHGYTF.

CDR3 residues: CSARDRRRGGLNSPLHF. The CDR3, as DNA: TGCAGTGCTAGAGATCGACGGAGAGGCGGACTGAATTCACCCCTCCACTTT. The chain couples TRBV20-1 to TRBJ1-6, with D uncertain. Between the trimmed V and J ends, which lost 0 bases and 7 bases, there was a span of 19 bases. Germline V gene lookup returns CDR1 DFQATT and CDR2 SNEGSKA (reference sequence). The CDR3 has 17 residues.

In its sample, this clonotype was seen many times. This chain joins TRBV20-1 and TRBJ2-1, with TRBD2 matching over 12 bases. There are 17 residues in the CDR3. J was trimmed by 6 bases and V by 6 bases; bases with no gene match: 15. Germline CDR1 is DFQATT and CDR2 is SNEGSKA (reference sequence). CDR3 bases: TGCAGTGCCTCTGACCCCCGACTAGCGGGAGACGGCAATGAGCAGTTCTTC. This gives the protein CSASDPRLAGDGNEQFF.

This clonotype was counted only a few times. The chain uses TRBV7-9 and TRBJ2-1; 14 bases match TRBD2. This CDR3 is 18 amino acids long. Germline V gene data show CDR1 as SEHNR and CDR2 as FQNEAQ (reference sequence). The V segment lost 6 bases and the J segment 6 bases; nucleotides outside the gene matches: 13. In DNA form, the CDR3 reads TGTGCCAGCAGATATCCTCCTGAGACTAGCGGGAGGGTCAATGAGCAGTTCTTC. This encodes CASRYPPETSGRVNEQFF.

There are many counts of this clonotype. The chain uses TRBV19 and TRBJ1-5, with 7 positions matching TRBD1. The germline V gene encodes CDR1 LNHDA and CDR2 SQIVND (reference sequence). V lost 7 bases and J lost 2; bases outside the gene matches: 11. This CDR3 has 16 residues. The CDR3 is CASKSRITGGNQPQHF. DNA of the CDR3: TGTGCCAGTAAGTCGAGGATTACAGGGGGCAATCAGCCCCAGCATTTT. Variable domain in full (rest from reference TRBV19 and TRBJ1-5): DGGITQSPKYLFRKEGQNVTLSCEQNLNHDAMYWYRQDPGQGLRLIYYSQIVNDFQKGDIAEGYSVSREKKESFPLTVTSAQKNPTAFYLCASKSRITGGNQPQHFGDGTRLSIL.

This clonotype has more than one count but fewer than ten. This sequence joins TRBV9 and TRBJ1-4; D might be TRBD1 (5 bases). The V end lost 0 bases, the J end lost 6 bases, and 9 bases lay between the germline ends. The CDR3 sequence is 14 residues long. Germline-derived CDR1 and CDR2 are SGDLS and YYNGEE. CDR3 in amino acids: CASSVGQIHEKLFF. The DNA for the CDR3 is TGTGCCAGCAGCGTAGGACAGATTCATGAAAAACTGTTTTTT.

This clonotype has a count of ten or more. This chain connects TRBV9 to TRBJ2-3; 9 nucleotides line up with TRBD2. The CDR3 has 18 amino acids. V dropped 3 bases and J dropped 0; count of bases not matched to a gene: 11. Germline V gene data show CDR1 as SGDLS and CDR2 as YYNGEE. CDR3 bases: TGTGCCAGCAGCGACCGCCGAACTAGCGGGCCTAGCACAGATACGCAGTATTTT. It specifies CASSDRRTSGPSTDTQYF.

This clonotype was seen at least ten times. The gene calls are TRBV30 and TRBJ2-1, with a possible D match to TRBD2 (5 bases). Germline V CDR1 and CDR2: GTSNPN, SVGIG (reference sequence). This CDR3 has 14 residues. V was trimmed by 8 bases and J by 2 bases, leaving 16 bases between them. The CDR3 is CARGNEVAYNEQFF. The CDR3, as DNA: TGTGCCCGGGGAAATGAGGTCGCCTACAATGAGCAGTTCTTC.

The table lists this clonotype with many counts. The chain has TRBV11-1 and TRBJ2-7; no firm D call. Deletions cut 5 bases from V and 3 bases from J, with 11 bases between. The CDR3 contains 13 residues. Germline loops: CDR1 SGHAT, CDR2 FQDESV (reference sequence). The CDR3 nucleotides read TGTGCCAGCAGCCCCGGGCCGATCTACGAGCAGTACTTC. Its translation is CASSPGPIYEQYF.